The 18 T cell receptor beta chains given below trace back to one sample, sequenced in a study of CD8+CD57+ T cells in acquired aplastic anemia. Genomic DNA served as template for TCR beta VDJ and CDR3 profiling. TCRdb itself ran the reads through MiXCR, one entry per CDR3 protein. Of 250,000 to 300,000 distinct CDR3 sequences listed, about 56% are singletons. Sequencing input: sorted CD4+, CD8+, or CD8+CD57+ T cells (not recorded which) from PBMCs. The receptor set was obtained from a human donor with severe aplastic anemia or a healthy control (not recorded which).

This clonotype was recorded once. The V gene is TRBV29-1, the J gene TRBJ1-2, with D unclear. Trimming shortened V by 0 bases and J by 8 bases, and 7 bases separated the two germline ends. CDR1 is SQVTM, CDR2 ANQGSEA, per germline. There are 11 residues in the CDR3. The CDR3 reads CSVEERFGYTF. As DNA, the CDR3 is TGCAGCGTTGAAGAACGGTTCGGCTACACCTTC.

J is TRBJ2-2 and V is TRBV9; 8 bases align to TRBD2. CDR1 and CDR2 from the germline V gene are SGDLS and YYNGEE. The CDR3 is 13 residues long. V lost 2 bases and J lost 8; bases outside the gene matches: 2. The CDR3 protein is CASSVRLAGELFF. Written as DNA, the CDR3 is TGTGCCAGCAGCGTCAGACTAGCGGGGGAGCTGTTTTTT. Filled out from reference TRBV9 and TRBJ2-2, the complete variable domain reads DSGVTQTPKHLITATGQRVTLRCSPRSGDLSVYWYQQSLDQGLQFLIQYYNGEERAKGNILERFSAQQFPDLHSELNLSSLELGDSALYFCASSVRLAGELFFGEGSRLTVL.

V usage is TRBV7-2 and J usage is TRBJ2-7; D unresolved. The germline CDR1 and CDR2 sequences are SGHTA and FQGNSA. Trimming took off 3 bases at V and 4 bases at J, with 10 bases between the two ends. The CDR3 totals 13 residues. The CDR3 DNA follows: TGTGCCAGCAGCTTGAACCGAAAATACGAGCAGTACTTC. This sequence encodes CASSLNRKYEQYF.

V is TRBV19 and J is TRBJ1-2; tentatively, D is TRBD1 (5 bases). V lost 1 base and J lost 5, with 23 bases in between. Germline-derived CDR1 and CDR2 are LNHDA and SQIVND (reference sequence). This CDR3 comprises 18 residues. The CDR3 nucleotides are TGTGCCAGTAGTATAGGAGGGACCCCGCAGGAAGGACGGTATGGCTACACCTTC. Translated, it gives CASSIGGTPQEGRYGYTF.

The V and J genes are TRBV5-4 and TRBJ2-5; the D is unclear. Judging by the DNA end, TRBJ2-1 fits better; the J call may be wrong. CDR1 and CDR2 (germline): SGHNT, YYREEE (reference sequence). The CDR3 length is 13 residues. The CDR3 coding sequence is TGTGCCAGCAGCTCGCTCGAAAGGGATGAGCAGTTCTTC. It yields the protein CASSSLERDEQFF.

This chain joins TRBV19 and TRBJ1-5; tentative D call: TRBD1 (6 bases). V lost 3 bases to trimming and J lost 0 bases, with 18 bases between them. The CDR3 runs to 18 residues. Germline assignment: CDR1 LNHDA and CDR2 SQIVND (reference sequence). The CDR3 sequence is CASSIFGGAIYSNQPQHF. CDR3 coding DNA: TGTGCCAGTAGTATTTTCGGGGGGGCCATATATAGCAATCAGCCCCAGCATTTT.

The CDR3 DNA is TGTGCCAGCAGCTTCGACAGGGGCCTAGGGGACACCATATATTTT. Amino acids: CASSFDRGLGDTIYF. The chain is built from TRBV7-8 and TRBJ1-3, with 8 bases lining up with TRBD1. CDR3 length equals 15 residues. The J segment lost 8 bases and the V segment lost 3 bases, leaving 9 bases of the junction unmatched. Germline V CDR1 and CDR2: SGHVS, FQNEAQ.

The J gene is TRBJ2-3, the V gene TRBV2; D perhaps matches TRBD1 (7 bases). The V end was cut by 6 bases, the J end by 5 bases, with 12 bases between. The CDR3 has 13 amino acids. The germline CDR1 and CDR2 sequences are SNHLY and FYNNEI. DNA for the CDR3: TGTGCCAGCAGCCGACAGGGAGGAGATACGCAGTATTTT. This sequence encodes CASSRQGGDTQYF.

V and J are TRBV14 and TRBJ1-3; 7 bases map to TRBD1. CDR3 size: 16 residues. From germline, CDR1 is SGHDN and CDR2 FVKESK. V gave up 4 bases and J gave up 7 bases; unmatched junction bases: 13. CDR3 nucleotides: TGTGCCAGCAGCCCAGCGGGACAGATTAGGGGGAACACCATATATTTT. This codes for CASSPAGQIRGNTIYF.

In this sample, this clonotype turned up a few times. This chain links TRBV30 with TRBJ1-5; D is undetermined. Between the trimmed V and J ends, which lost 2 bases and 5 bases, there was a span of 10 bases. Germline CDR1 reads GTSNPN; CDR2 reads SVGIG (reference sequence). This CDR3 comprises 13 residues. CDR3: CAWSNGMDQPQHF. CDR3 coding DNA: TGTGCCTGGAGTAATGGGATGGATCAGCCCCAGCATTTT. Supplemented by reference TRBV30 and TRBJ1-5, the full variable domain reads SQTIHQWPATLVQPVGSPLSLECTVEGTSNPNLYWYRQAAGRGLQLLFYSVGIGQISSEVPQNLSASRPQDRQFILSSKKLLLSDSGFYLCAWSNGMDQPQHFGDGTRLSIL.

The chain joins TRBV24-1 to TRBJ2-3, with TRBD1 matching 9 bases. The CDR3 contains 14 residues. V was pared by 7 bases and J by 5 bases, with 6 bases of the junction left unmatched. CDR1 and CDR2 (germline): KGHDR, SFDVKD. CDR3 bases: TGTGCCACCAGCCGGGACAGGGTGGAAGATACGCAGTATTTT. Its protein is CATSRDRVEDTQYF.

The rearrangement links TRBV10-2 to TRBJ1-2, with D tentatively TRBD1 (5 bases). V was pared by 8 bases and J by 3 bases, with 19 bases between. Germline V gene sequence: CDR1 WSHSY, CDR2 SAAADI. CDR3 length equals 15 residues. CDR3 in DNA: TGCGCCAGCTTTATACCGGCAGGGAAAGACTATGGCTACACCTTC. Amino acids: CASFIPAGKDYGYTF.

The chain has TRBV2 and TRBJ2-7; possible D gene TRBD1, 5 bases. Germline CDR1 reads SNHLY; CDR2 reads FYNNEI. V lost 4 bases and J lost 5, with 18 bases in between. This CDR3 spans 15 amino acids. CDR3: CASSVGRVSSNEQYF. Here the CDR3 DNA reads TGTGCCAGCAGTGTAGGCAGGGTGTCATCTAACGAGCAGTACTTC.

There are many counts of this clonotype. The genes are TRBV5-1 and TRBJ1-1, with D maybe TRBD1 (5 bases). The ends were cut back, 0 bases at V and 8 bases at J, with 14 bases in the middle. Germline V gives CDR1 SGHRS, CDR2 YFSETQ. The CDR3 spans 14 residues. The CDR3 here is CASSLAGRDYEAFF. CDR3 bases: TGCGCCAGCAGCTTGGCGGGCAGGGACTACGAAGCTTTCTTT.

This clonotype has at least ten counts. This chain connects TRBV6-6 to TRBJ1-3; D not certain. CDR3 length equals 18 residues. V lost 2 bases and J 3 bases, leaving 20 bases between the germline ends. Germline assignment: CDR1 MNHNY and CDR2 SVGAGI (reference sequence). The chain's CDR3 is CASSYDPPGWAGGNTIYF. CDR3 nucleotide sequence: TGTGCCAGCAGTTACGACCCCCCGGGGTGGGCTGGTGGAAACACCATATATTTT.

This clonotype occurred a few times. CDR3 loop: CASSLLGQRPYEQYF. In nucleotides, the CDR3 is TGTGCCAGCAGCTTACTGGGACAGCGCCCCTACGAGCAGTACTTC. The chain joins TRBV7-8 to TRBJ2-7; 7 nucleotides line up with TRBD1. Looked up from germline, CDR1 is SGHVS and CDR2 is FQNEAQ. Losses at the gene ends were 2 bases for V and 2 bases for J; bases not matched to a gene: 6. This CDR3 is 15 amino acids long. Filled out from reference TRBV7-8 and TRBJ2-7, the complete variable domain reads GAGVSQSPRYKVAKRGQDVALRCDPISGHVSLFWYQQALGQGPEFLTYFQNEAQLDKSGLPSDRFFAERPEGSVSTLKIQRTQQEDSAVYLCASSLLGQRPYEQYFGPGTRLTVT.

The rearrangement joins TRBV12-3 or TRBV12-4 to TRBJ1-2; TRBD1 is a possible D gene (5 bases). This CDR3 has 14 amino acids. Trimming pared 3 bases from V and 2 bases from J, leaving 10 bases between. The CDR3 DNA reads as TGTGCCAGCAGTTTCGGGGCGTTGAACTATGGCTACACCTTC. Its translation is CASSFGALNYGYTF.

The V gene is TRBV7-2, the J gene TRBJ1-1, with D maybe TRBD1 (5 bases). Germline values: CDR1 SGHTA, CDR2 FQGNSA. The V end lost 0 bases, the J end lost 0 bases, and 17 bases lay between the germline ends. The CDR3 extends over 18 amino acids. This CDR3 is CASSLAPLPGRMNTEAFF. CDR3 DNA sequence: TGTGCCAGCAGCTTAGCGCCCCTGCCGGGACGGATGAACACTGAAGCTTTCTTT.